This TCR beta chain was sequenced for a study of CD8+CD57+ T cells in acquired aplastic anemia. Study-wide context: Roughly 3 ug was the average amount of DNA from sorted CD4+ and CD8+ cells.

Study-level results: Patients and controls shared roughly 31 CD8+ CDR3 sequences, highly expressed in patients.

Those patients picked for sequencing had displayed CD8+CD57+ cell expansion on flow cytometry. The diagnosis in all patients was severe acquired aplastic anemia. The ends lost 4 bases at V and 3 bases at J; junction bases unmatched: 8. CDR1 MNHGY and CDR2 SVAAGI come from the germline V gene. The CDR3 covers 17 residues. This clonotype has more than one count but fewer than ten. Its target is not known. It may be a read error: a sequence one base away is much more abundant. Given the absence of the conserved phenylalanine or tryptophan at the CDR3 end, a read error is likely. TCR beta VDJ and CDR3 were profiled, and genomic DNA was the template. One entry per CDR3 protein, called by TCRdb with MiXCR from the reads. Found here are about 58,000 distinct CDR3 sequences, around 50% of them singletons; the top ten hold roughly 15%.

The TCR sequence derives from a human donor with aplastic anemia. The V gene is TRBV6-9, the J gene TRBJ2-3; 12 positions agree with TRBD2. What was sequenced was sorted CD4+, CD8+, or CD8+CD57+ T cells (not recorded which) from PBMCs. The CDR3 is CASSSLRLAGVTDTQYL. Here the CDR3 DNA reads TGTGCCAGCAGTTCTTTAAGACTAGCGGGGGTGACAGATACGCAGTATCTT.